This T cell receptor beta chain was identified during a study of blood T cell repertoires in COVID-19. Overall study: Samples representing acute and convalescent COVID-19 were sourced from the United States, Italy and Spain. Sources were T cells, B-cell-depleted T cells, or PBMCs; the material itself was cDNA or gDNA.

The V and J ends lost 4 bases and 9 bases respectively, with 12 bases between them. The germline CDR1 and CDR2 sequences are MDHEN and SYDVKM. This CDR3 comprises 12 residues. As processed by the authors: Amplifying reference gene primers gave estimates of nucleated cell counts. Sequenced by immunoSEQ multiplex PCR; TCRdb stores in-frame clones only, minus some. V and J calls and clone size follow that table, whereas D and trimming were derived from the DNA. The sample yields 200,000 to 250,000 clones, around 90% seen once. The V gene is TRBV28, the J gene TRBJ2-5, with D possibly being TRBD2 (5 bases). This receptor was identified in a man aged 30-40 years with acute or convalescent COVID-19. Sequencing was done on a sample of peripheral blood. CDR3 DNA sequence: TGTGCCAGCAGTTCCCCCGGGGAGTCCCAGTACTTC. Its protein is CASSSPGESQYF.